This T cell receptor beta chain stems from a study of T cells after yellow fever vaccination. TCR cDNA was made by 5'RACE template switching, adding a universal primer site and UMIs. TCRdb reprocessed the 5' RACE reads via MiXCR and lists one record per CDR3 protein. Of 500,000 to 650,000 distinct CDR3 sequences in the sample, over 9% were seen once. There are 15 residues in the CDR3. The V and J ends lost 5 bases and 2 bases respectively, with 16 bases between them. From germline, CDR1 is SGHTA and CDR2 FQGNSA. Sequences were derived from PBMCs, sampled on the day of the yellow fever booster vaccination. The clonotype comes from a man aged 30 to 39 who received the YFV17D yellow fever vaccine. This chain uses TRBV7-2 with TRBJ2-7; D may be TRBD1 (6 bases). CDR3 amino acids: CASSPVGQGTYEQYF. The CDR3 DNA reads TGTGCCAGCAGCCCCGTTGGCCAGGGGACCTACGAGCAGTACTTC.